The rows below give T cell receptor beta chains drawn from one sample of a study of control samples from healthy donors and cancer patients. Sequenced by immunoSEQ multiplex PCR; TCRdb stores in-frame clones only, minus some. Among fewer than 200,000 clones, approximately 94% were seen once, and the ten largest hold approximately 1.5%. Material: blood. These receptors originate from a man aged 30 to 39 in good health. The CDR3 runs from the conserved cysteine through the conserved F or W. A D gene is named only where the DNA matches it firmly. Some rows mark clone size as missing; the rest say once, few, many or name a class of expanded clone.

d_call | j_call | clone_size | v_call | cdr3_nt | cdr3_aa
NA | TRBJ1-2 | NA | TRBV30 | TGTGCCTGGTCCGAGGGTGAAGGCTACACCTTC | CAWSEGEGYTF
NA | TRBJ1-1 | few | TRBV6-5 | TGTGCCAGCAGCCCCAGGGGAGACACTGAAGCTTTCTTT | CASSPRGDTEAFF
NA | TRBJ2-7 | NA | TRBV13 | TGTGCCAGCAGCGTTAGCGGATCCTACGAGCAGTACTTC | CASSVSGSYEQYF
TRBD2 | TRBJ2-5 | NA | TRBV5-1 | TGCGCCAGCAGCTTGGAGGGTAGCGGGAGGGCCGGAGAGACCCAGTACTTC | CASSLEGSGRAGETQYF
TRBD1 | TRBJ1-2 | NA | TRBV3-1/TRBV3-2 | TGTGCCAGCAGCCAAGATCTTCAACAGGGGGTTGGAGGCTACACCTTC | CASSQDLQQGVGGYTF
NA | TRBJ1-1 | NA | TRBV10-1 | TGCGCCAGCAGGAGCGAAAGACAGGCGGTGAACACTGAAGCTTTCTTT | CASRSERQAVNTEAFF
NA | TRBJ1-1 | NA | TRBV15 | TGTGCCACCAGCAGAGAACGACGAAACACTGAAGCTTTCTTT | CATSRERRNTEAFF
NA | TRBJ1-5 | NA | TRBV19 | TGTGCCAGTACCCGGTCCCCGTATCAGCCCCAGCATTTT | CASTRSPYQPQHF
NA | TRBJ2-6 | NA | TRBV29-1 | TGCAGCGACGCCGGGACGGTCAAATCTGGGGCCAACGTCCTGACTTTC | CSDAGTVKSGANVLTF
TRBD1 | TRBJ1-2 | once | TRBV19 | TGTGCCAGTAGGACAGGGAACAGCTATGGCTACACCTTC | CASRTGNSYGYTF
NA | TRBJ2-5 | NA | TRBV2 | TGTGCCAGCAGTGAAGGTTTCGGTCCTGGGGGGGAGACCCAGTACTTC | CASSEGFGPGGETQYF
NA | TRBJ2-4 | NA | TRBV6-5 | TGTGCCAGCAGCGGGAGATTAGCCAAAAACATTCAGTACTTC | CASSGRLAKNIQYF
NA | TRBJ1-4 | NA | TRBV13 | TGTGCCAGCAGCTTCAGGCAGTTGAATGAAAAACTGTTTTTT | CASSFRQLNEKLFF
NA | TRBJ2-1 | NA | TRBV9 | TGTGCCAGCAATGATCGGAGGAGGGGAAGCTCCTACAATGAGCAGTTCTTC | CASNDRRRGSSYNEQFF
NA | TRBJ1-1 | NA | TRBV29-1 | TGCAGCGTTGGGGGGCTGAACACTGAAGCTTTCTTT | CSVGGLNTEAFF
TRBD2 | TRBJ2-3 | NA | TRBV5-1 | TGCGCCAGCAGAGATGGGACTAGCGGTAGCACAGATACGCAGTATTTT | CASRDGTSGSTDTQYF
TRBD1 | TRBJ2-7 | NA | TRBV3-1/TRBV3-2 | TGTGCCAGCAGCCAAGGGGACAGGGGACTCGAGCAGTACTTC | CASSQGDRGLEQYF
TRBD1 | TRBJ2-3 | NA | TRBV9 | TGTGCCAGCAGCCCCAGGGACAGTACTAGCACAGATACGCAGTATTTT | CASSPRDSTSTDTQYF
NA | TRBJ1-1 | NA | TRBV5-1 | TGCGCCAGCAGCTTTTTGACCCAGGGTGAAGCTTTCTTT | CASSFLTQGEAFF
TRBD1 | TRBJ1-6 | NA | TRBV5-1 | TGCGCCAGCAGGGGACAGGGAGAGTATTCACCCCTCCACTTT | CASRGQGEYSPLHF
NA | TRBJ1-2 | NA | TRBV5-1 | TGCGCCAGCAGGGGGGGGGCCGGCTACACCTTC | CASRGGAGYTF
NA | TRBJ1-1 | NA | TRBV6-1 | TGTGCCAGCAGTGAAGCGCTTCTGGGGAGCACTGAAGCTTTCTTT | CASSEALLGSTEAFF
NA | TRBJ2-7 | few | TRBV19 | TGTGCCAGTAGTATAGGGAACCAAGGCGAGCAGTACTTC | CASSIGNQGEQYF
TRBD1 | TRBJ1-1 | NA | TRBV27 | TGTGCCAGCAGTTATCGACAGGGGCGGAACACTGAAGCTTTCTTT | CASSYRQGRNTEAFF
NA | TRBJ2-7 | NA | TRBV6-5 | TGTGCCAGCAGGGCTGCGGTTGTTTTCAAGCAGTACTTC | CASRAAVVFKQYF
NA | TRBJ2-7 | NA | TRBV12-3/TRBV12-4 | TGTGCCAGCAGTTGGCGGGGCGAGCAGTACTTC | CASSWRGEQYF
NA | TRBJ1-1 | NA | TRBV19 | TGTGCCAGTAGTATGACCCTGAACACTGAAGCTTTCTTT | CASSMTLNTEAFF
TRBD2 | TRBJ2-1 | NA | TRBV5-6 | TGTGCCAGCAGCTTGCGTCCGACTAGCGGGATCTATGAGCAGTTCTTC | CASSLRPTSGIYEQFF
TRBD2 | TRBJ2-1 | NA | TRBV5-1 | TGCGCCAGCAGCTTTGGTAGCGGGGCTTACAATGAGCAGTTCTTC | CASSFGSGAYNEQFF
NA | TRBJ2-5 | NA | TRBV30 | TGTGCCTGGAGTCTAGGGATCGGGACCCAGTACTTC | CAWSLGIGTQYF
TRBD1 | TRBJ2-7 | NA | TRBV27 | TGTGCCAGCAGTTCACAGGGGGACGCCTACGAGCAGTACTTC | CASSSQGDAYEQYF
TRBD1 | TRBJ1-2 | NA | TRBV3-1/TRBV3-2 | TGTGCCAGCAGCCTCGGGACAGGGGCCAACTATGGCTACACCTTC | CASSLGTGANYGYTF
NA | TRBJ1-5 | NA | TRBV19 | TGTGCCAGTAGTCCCCGGGACACCAGCAATCAGCCCCAGCATTTT | CASSPRDTSNQPQHF
NA | TRBJ1-2 | NA | TRBV6-5 | TGTGCCAGCAGTTACTCGGCCTCAAACGGGGGCTACACCTTC | CASSYSASNGGYTF
NA | TRBJ1-1 | NA | TRBV7-9 | TGTGCCAGCAGCTTTCTCGGCTTCATGAACACTGAAGCTTTCTTT | CASSFLGFMNTEAFF
NA | TRBJ1-3 | NA | TRBV15 | TGTGCCACCAGCAGAGATAGCACGACCGGAAACACCATATATTTT | CATSRDSTTGNTIYF
NA | TRBJ2-7 | once | TRBV27 | TGTGCCAGCAGAGTAAATGGAGGCACCTCCTACGAGCAGTACTTC | CASRVNGGTSYEQYF
TRBD1 | TRBJ2-2 | NA | TRBV5-4 | TGTGCCAGCAGGGTCGGGACAGGGGGCTTGAACACCGGGGAGCTGTTTTTT | CASRVGTGGLNTGELFF
TRBD2 | TRBJ2-5 | NA | TRBV7-2 | TGTGCCAGCAGCGCCGCCGGGACTAGCGGGAGGACCCAGTACTTC | CASSAAGTSGRTQYF
TRBD1 | TRBJ2-7 | NA | TRBV5-6 | TGTGCCAGCAGCCTGGACAGGGGCGCCTACGAGCAGTACTTC | CASSLDRGAYEQYF
NA | TRBJ2-2 | NA | TRBV7-9 | TGTGCCAGCAGTTACCCTAGGGGGGCTAACACCGGGGAGCTGTTTTTT | CASSYPRGANTGELFF
NA | TRBJ2-2 | NA | TRBV30 | TGTGCCTGGAGTATTCGACGAGAGAACACCGGGGAGCTGTTTTTT | CAWSIRRENTGELFF
TRBD2 | TRBJ2-3 | NA | TRBV9 | TGTGCCAGCAGCGCCCTCCTGTCGGGGGGGCGGACAGATACGCAGTATTTT | CASSALLSGGRTDTQYF
TRBD1 | TRBJ1-5 | NA | TRBV2 | TGTGCCAGCAGGGAGGGGACAGAAAATCAGCCCCAGCATTTT | CASREGTENQPQHF
NA | TRBJ2-1 | NA | TRBV6-5 | TGTGCCAGCAGTTCCTCGCCCCGACCTGTGGGGGAGCAGTTCTTC | CASSSSPRPVGEQFF
NA | TRBJ2-3 | NA | TRBV19 | TGTGCCAGTAGTTGGAGTGGCACAGATACGCAGTATTTT | CASSWSGTDTQYF
NA | TRBJ2-5 | once | TRBV19 | TGTGCCAGTAGTATTATGGGAACGTACCAAGAGACCCAGTACTTC | CASSIMGTYQETQYF
NA | TRBJ2-1 | NA | TRBV29-1 | TGCAGCGGAGGGGATATGGGCCCTTACAATGAGCAGTTCTTC | CSGGDMGPYNEQFF
NA | TRBJ1-1 | NA | TRBV7-2 | TGTGCCAGCAGCCCACCCTGGGGGAACACTGAAGCTTTCTTT | CASSPPWGNTEAFF
NA | TRBJ1-5 | once | TRBV28 | TGTGCCAGCAGTTCCCAGGGTTTCGGTCAGCCCCAGCATTTT | CASSSQGFGQPQHF
TRBD1 | TRBJ1-6 | NA | TRBV11-3 | TGTGCCAGCAGCCCTAGACTCCAGGACAGGAGCTCCTATAATTCACCCCTCCACTTT | CASSPRLQDRSSYNSPLHF
NA | TRBJ2-5 | NA | TRBV11-2 | TGTGCCAGCAGCTTGAAAGAGACCCAGTACTTC | CASSLKETQYF
NA | TRBJ1-2 | NA | TRBV27 | TGTGCCAGCAAACCGACAGGTCGCGGGGGCTACACCTTC | CASKPTGRGGYTF